What follows is one TCR beta chain and its context. The antigen is not known. This record comes from a study of PD-1 blockade in classical Hodgkin lymphoma. The CDR3 runs to 11 residues. Germline CDR1 and CDR2: SGHTA and FQGNSA. Trimming left V 1 base short and J 8 bases short, with 5 bases between. Findings and caveats of the study: Complete responders showed a baseline diversity that resembled the diversity of newly diagnosed patients.

Profiled with immunoSEQ multiplex PCR; TCRdb holds only in-frame clones, not every one. Here the sample spans around 20,000 clones, 65% to 90% being singletons. Every patient relapsed after autologous stem cell transplantation, and brentuximab vedotin exposure varied. This sequence originates from a human donor with classical Hodgkin lymphoma. The sequencing here drew on peripheral blood mononuclear cells (PBMCs), taken at baseline. The chain links TRBV7-2 to TRBJ1-2; no firm D call. CDR3 bases: TGTGCCAGCAGCTTAGGAGGGGGCTACACCTTC. It codes for CASSLGGGYTF.